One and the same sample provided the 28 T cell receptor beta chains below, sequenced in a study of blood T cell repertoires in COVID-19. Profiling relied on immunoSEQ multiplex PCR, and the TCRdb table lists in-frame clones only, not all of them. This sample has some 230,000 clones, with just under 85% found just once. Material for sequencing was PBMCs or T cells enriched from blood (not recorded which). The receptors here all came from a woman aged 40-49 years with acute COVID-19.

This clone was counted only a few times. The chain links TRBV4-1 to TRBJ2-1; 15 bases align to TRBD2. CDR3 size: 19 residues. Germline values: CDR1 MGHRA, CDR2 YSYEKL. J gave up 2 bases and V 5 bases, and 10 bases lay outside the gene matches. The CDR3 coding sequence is TGCGCCAGCAGCGGGGCCGGACTAGCGGGAGGGCCGGCCTACAATGAGCAGTTCTTC. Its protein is CASSGAGLAGGPAYNEQFF.

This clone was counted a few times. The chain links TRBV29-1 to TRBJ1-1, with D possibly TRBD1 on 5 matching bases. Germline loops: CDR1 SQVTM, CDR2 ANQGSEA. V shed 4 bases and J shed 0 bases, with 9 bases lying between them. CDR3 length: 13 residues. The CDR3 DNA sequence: TGCAGCGTTGGAGGGACTGTGAACACTGAAGCTTTCTTT. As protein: CSVGGTVNTEAFF.

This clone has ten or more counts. As DNA, the CDR3 is TGTGCCAGCTCAACGAAGAGCGGGAAACTTGCAGATACGCAGTATTTT. This encodes CASSTKSGKLADTQYF. The chain combines TRBV18 with TRBJ2-3; 7 bases line up with TRBD2. Trimming at V came to 5 bases and at J to 4 bases, leaving 12 bases not matched to a gene. Germline CDR1 is KGHSH and CDR2 is LQKENI. The CDR3 sequence is 16 residues long.

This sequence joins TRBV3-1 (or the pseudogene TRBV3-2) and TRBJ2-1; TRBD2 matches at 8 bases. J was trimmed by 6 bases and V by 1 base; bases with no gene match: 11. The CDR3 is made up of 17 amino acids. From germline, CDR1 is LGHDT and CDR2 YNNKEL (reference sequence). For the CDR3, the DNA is TGTGCCAGCAGCCAAGCATGGGGACGGGAGGGCCTCAATGAGCAGTTCTTC. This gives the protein CASSQAWGREGLNEQFF.

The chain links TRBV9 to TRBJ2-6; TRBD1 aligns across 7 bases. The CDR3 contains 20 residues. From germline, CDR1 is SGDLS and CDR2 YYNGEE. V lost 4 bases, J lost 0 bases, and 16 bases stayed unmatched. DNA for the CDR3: TGTGCCAGCAGCCCCCGACAGGGAAGCGTATTGGGCTCTGGGGCCAACGTCCTGACTTTC. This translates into CASSPRQGSVLGSGANVLTF. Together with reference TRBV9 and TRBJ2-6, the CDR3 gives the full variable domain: DSGVTQTPKHLITATGQRVTLRCSPRSGDLSVYWYQQSLDQGLQFLIQYYNGEERAKGNILERFSAQQFPDLHSELNLSSLELGDSALYFCASSPRQGSVLGSGANVLTFGAGSRLTVL.

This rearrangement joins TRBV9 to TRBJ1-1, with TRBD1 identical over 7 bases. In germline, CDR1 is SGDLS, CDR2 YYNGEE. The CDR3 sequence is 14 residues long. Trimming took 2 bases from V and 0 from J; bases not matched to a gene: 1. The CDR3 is CASSVGQLNTEAFF. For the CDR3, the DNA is TGTGCCAGCAGCGTGGGACAGCTGAACACTGAAGCTTTCTTT.

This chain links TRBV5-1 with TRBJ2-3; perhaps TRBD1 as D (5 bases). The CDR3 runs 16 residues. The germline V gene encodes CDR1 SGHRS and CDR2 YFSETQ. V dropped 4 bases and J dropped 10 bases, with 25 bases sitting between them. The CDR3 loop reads CASSQRQTYTDEAQYF. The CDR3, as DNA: TGCGCCAGCAGCCAGAGACAGACTTACACAGATGAAGCGCAGTATTTT.

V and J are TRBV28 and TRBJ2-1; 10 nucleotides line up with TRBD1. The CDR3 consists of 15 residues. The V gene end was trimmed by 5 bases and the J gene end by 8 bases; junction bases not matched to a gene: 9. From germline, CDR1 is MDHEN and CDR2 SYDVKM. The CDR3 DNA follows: TGTGCCAGCAGTGCTTTCGGGACAGGGGCTCATGAGCAGTTCTTC. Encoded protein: CASSAFGTGAHEQFF.

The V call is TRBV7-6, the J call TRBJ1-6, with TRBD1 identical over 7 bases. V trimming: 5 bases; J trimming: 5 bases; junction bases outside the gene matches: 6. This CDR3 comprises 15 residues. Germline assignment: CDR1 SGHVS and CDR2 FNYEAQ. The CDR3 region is CASSPTTGNNSPLHF. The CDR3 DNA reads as TGTGCCAGCAGCCCCACGACAGGGAATAATTCACCCCTCCACTTT.

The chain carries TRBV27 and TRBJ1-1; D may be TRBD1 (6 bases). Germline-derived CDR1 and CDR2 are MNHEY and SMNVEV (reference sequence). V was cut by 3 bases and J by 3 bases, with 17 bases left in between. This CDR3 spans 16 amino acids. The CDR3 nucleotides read TGTGCCAGCAGTTTCATTGGGGGGGCGGGTGACACTGAAGCTTTCTTT. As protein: CASSFIGGAGDTEAFF.

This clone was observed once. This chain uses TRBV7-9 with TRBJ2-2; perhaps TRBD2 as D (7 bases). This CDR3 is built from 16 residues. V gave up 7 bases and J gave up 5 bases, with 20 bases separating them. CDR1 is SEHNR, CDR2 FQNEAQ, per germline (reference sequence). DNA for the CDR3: TGTGCCAGCACCCAGGGGAGTGGCGGGAGTACCGGGGAGCTGTTTTTT. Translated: CASTQGSGGSTGELFF.

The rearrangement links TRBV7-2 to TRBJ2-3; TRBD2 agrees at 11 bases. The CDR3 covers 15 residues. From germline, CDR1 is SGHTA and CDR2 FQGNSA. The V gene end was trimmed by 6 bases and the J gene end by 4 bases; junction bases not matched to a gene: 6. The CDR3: CASRFLAGGADTQYF. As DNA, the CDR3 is TGTGCCAGCAGGTTCCTAGCGGGGGGTGCAGATACGCAGTATTTT.

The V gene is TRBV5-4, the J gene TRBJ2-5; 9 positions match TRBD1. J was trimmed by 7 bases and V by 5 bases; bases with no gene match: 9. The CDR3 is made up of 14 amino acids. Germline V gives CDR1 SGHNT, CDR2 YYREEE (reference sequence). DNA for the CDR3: TGTGCCAGCAGGAAGACAGGGGGGACGGCGACCCAGTACTTC. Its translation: CASRKTGGTATQYF.

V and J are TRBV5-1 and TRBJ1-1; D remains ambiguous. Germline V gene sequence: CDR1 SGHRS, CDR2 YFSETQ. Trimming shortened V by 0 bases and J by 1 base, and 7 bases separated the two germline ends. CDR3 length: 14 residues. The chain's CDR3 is CASSLATANTEAFF. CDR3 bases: TGCGCCAGCAGCTTGGCCACAGCGAACACTGAAGCTTTCTTT.

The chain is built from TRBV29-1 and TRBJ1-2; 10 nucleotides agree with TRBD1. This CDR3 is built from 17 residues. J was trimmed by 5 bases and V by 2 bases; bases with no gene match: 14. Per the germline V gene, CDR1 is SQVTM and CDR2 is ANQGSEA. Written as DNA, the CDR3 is TGCAGCGTTGAATCCGCCAGACTGACAGGGGGCGCTTATGGCTACACCTTC. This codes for CSVESARLTGGAYGYTF.

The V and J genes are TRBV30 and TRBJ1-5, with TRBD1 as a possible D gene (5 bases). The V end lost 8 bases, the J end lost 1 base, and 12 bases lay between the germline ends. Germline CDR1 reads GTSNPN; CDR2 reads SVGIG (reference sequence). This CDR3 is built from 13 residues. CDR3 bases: TGTGCCCTGGAGGGGAAGAGCAATCAGCCCCAGCATTTT. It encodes CALEGKSNQPQHF.

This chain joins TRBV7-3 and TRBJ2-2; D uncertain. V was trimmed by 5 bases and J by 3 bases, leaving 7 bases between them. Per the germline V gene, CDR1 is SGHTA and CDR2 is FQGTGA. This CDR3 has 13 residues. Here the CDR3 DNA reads TGTGCCAGCAGCCAACTTGACACCGGGGAGCTGTTTTTT. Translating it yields CASSQLDTGELFF.

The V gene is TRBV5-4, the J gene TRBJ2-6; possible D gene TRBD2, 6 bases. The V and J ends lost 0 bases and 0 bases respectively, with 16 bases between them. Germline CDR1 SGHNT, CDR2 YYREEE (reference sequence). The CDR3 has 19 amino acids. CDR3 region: CASSLGGGSVASGANVLTF. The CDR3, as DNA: TGTGCCAGCAGCTTGGGTGGGGGGTCTGTAGCCTCTGGGGCCAACGTCCTGACTTTC.

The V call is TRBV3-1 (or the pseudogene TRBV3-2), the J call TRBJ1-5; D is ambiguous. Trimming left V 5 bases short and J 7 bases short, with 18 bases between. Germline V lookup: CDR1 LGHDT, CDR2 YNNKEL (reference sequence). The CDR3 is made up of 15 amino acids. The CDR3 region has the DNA TGTGCCAGCAGCTCAAAGTGGGGAGGAGAACAGCCCCAGCATTTT. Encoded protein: CASSSKWGGEQPQHF.

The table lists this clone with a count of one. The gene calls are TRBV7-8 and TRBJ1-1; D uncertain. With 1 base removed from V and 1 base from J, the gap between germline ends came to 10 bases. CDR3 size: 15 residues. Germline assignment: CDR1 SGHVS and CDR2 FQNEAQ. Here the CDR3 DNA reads TGTGCCAGCAGCTTAGGATCTACCCCGAACACTGAAGCTTTCTTT. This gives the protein CASSLGSTPNTEAFF.

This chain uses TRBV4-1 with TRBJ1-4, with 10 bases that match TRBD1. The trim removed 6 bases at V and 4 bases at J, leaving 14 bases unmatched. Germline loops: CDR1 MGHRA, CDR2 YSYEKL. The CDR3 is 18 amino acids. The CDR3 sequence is CASRRNPGQGSGNEKLFF. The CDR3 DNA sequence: TGCGCCAGCAGGCGAAATCCGGGACAGGGGAGTGGTAATGAAAAACTGTTTTTT.

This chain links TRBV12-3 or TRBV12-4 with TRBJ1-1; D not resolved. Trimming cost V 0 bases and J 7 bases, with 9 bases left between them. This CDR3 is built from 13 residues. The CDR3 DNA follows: TGTGCCAGCAGTTTAGCGCTACAGATTGAAGCTTTCTTT. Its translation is CASSLALQIEAFF.

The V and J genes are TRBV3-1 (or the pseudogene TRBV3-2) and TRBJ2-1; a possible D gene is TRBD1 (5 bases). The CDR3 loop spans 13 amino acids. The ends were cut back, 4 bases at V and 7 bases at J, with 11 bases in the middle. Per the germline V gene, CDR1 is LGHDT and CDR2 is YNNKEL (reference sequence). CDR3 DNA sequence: TGTGCCAGCAGCCGGCCGACAGAAAATGAGCAGTTCTTC. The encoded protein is CASSRPTENEQFF.

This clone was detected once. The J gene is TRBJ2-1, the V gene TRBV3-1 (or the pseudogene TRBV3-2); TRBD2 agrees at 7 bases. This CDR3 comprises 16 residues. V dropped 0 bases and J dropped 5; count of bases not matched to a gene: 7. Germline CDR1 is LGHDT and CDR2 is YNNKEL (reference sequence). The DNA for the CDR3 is TGTGCCAGCAGCCAAGATTGGGCTAGCGGCCACAATGAGCAGTTCTTC. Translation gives CASSQDWASGHNEQFF.

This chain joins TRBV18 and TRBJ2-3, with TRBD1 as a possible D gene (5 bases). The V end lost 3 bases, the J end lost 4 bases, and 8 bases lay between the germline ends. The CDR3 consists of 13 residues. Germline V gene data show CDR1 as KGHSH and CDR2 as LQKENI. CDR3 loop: CASSPRAPDTQYF. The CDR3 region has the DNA TGTGCCAGCTCACCCAGGGCACCAGATACGCAGTATTTT. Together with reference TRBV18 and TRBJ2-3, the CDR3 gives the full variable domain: NAGVMQNPRHLVRRRGQEARLRCSPMKGHSHVYWYRQLPEEGLKFMVYLQKENIIDESGMPKERFSAEFPKEGPSILRIQQVVRGDSAAYFCASSPRAPDTQYFGPGTRLTVL.

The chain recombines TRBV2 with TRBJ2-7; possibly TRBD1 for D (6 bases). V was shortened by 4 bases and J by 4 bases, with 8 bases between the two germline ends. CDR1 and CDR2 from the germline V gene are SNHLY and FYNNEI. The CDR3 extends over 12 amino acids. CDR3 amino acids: CASSGQEYEQYF. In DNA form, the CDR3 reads TGTGCCAGCAGTGGACAGGAATACGAGCAGTACTTC.

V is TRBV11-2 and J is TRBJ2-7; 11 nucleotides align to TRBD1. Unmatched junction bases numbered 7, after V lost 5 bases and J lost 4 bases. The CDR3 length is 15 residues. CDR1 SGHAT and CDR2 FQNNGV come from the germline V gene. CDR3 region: CASSQRTGGRYEQYF. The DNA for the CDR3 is TGTGCCAGCAGCCAAAGGACAGGGGGCAGGTACGAGCAGTACTTC.

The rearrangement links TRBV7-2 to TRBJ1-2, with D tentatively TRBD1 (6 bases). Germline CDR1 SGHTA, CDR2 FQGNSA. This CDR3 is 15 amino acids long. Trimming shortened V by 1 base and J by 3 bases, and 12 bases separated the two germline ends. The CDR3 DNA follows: TGTGCCAGCAGCTTAGGGCAGGGGCTGTACTATGGCTACACCTTC. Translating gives CASSLGQGLYYGYTF.